The 24 T cell receptor beta chains in this list originate from one sample, sequenced in a study. TCRdb reprocessed the 5' RACE reads with MiXCR, giving one entry per CDR3 protein. Here the sample spans about 42,000 distinct CDR3 sequences, 30% being singletons. The sequenced sample was tumor-infiltrating memory CD4+ T cells sorted from the breast tumor. The sample's subset: memory CD4+ T cells, CD4+CD45RO+CD25-. These receptors were obtained from a female donor with breast cancer.

The chain links TRBV5-5 to TRBJ1-5; 7 bases are a match to TRBD1. V trimming: 2 bases; J trimming: 0 bases; junction bases outside the gene matches: 5. This CDR3 is built from 16 residues. In germline, CDR1 is SGHKS, CDR2 YYEKEE (reference sequence). The CDR3, as DNA: TGTGCCAGCAGCTTAGGGACAGTCTATAGCAATCAGCCCCAGCATTTT. It codes for CASSLGTVYSNQPQHF.

The chain recombines TRBV6-2 or TRBV6-3 with TRBJ2-7; the D is unclear. Trimming cost V 6 bases and J 0 bases, with 9 bases left between them. CDR1 MNHEY and CDR2 SVGEGT come from the germline V gene. This CDR3 has 13 amino acids. CDR3 DNA: TGTGCCAGCAGCCCGCCTACCTCCTACGAGCAGTACTTC. Translated: CASSPPTSYEQYF.

V is TRBV11-2 and J is TRBJ1-2; no clear D gene. The germline gives CDR1 SGHAT, CDR2 FQNNGV. CDR3 length: 14 amino acids. Deletions cut 1 base from V and 7 bases from J, with 13 bases between. This CDR3 reads CASSLGLGSGGYTF. Written as DNA, the CDR3 is TGTGCCAGCAGCTTAGGGTTGGGATCTGGTGGCTACACCTTC.

The CDR3: CASSPLGAGANVLTF. As DNA, the CDR3 is TGTGCCAGCAGCCCCCTCGGGGCTGGGGCCAACGTCCTGACTTTC. The genes are TRBV28 and TRBJ2-6, with TRBD2 as a possible D gene (5 bases). Germline CDR1 and CDR2: MDHEN and SYDVKM. The length of the CDR3 is 15 residues. V lost 6 bases, J lost 2 bases, and 11 bases lay in between.

The chain is built from TRBV4-2 and TRBJ2-5, with D tentatively TRBD1 or TRBD2 (5 bases each). Germline CDR1 LGHNA, CDR2 YNFKEQ. The germline V and J ends were trimmed by 5 bases and 5 bases, with 9 bases remaining between them. The CDR3 is made up of 12 amino acids. The CDR3 sequence is CASSGWGETQYF. DNA of the CDR3: TGTGCCAGCAGCGGTTGGGGGGAGACCCAGTACTTC.

The chain links TRBV24-1 to TRBJ2-1; the D gene is possibly TRBD2 (5 bases). The CDR3 loop spans 17 amino acids. V lost 5 bases, J lost 2 bases, and 18 bases lay in between. The germline V gene has CDR1 KGHDR and CDR2 SFDVKD. The CDR3 sequence: CATSGTHPGFPYNEQFF. The DNA for the CDR3 is TGTGCCACCAGTGGGACTCACCCCGGCTTCCCCTACAATGAGCAGTTCTTC.

This clonotype turned up a few times. The chain is built from TRBV20-1 and TRBJ2-7; 8 positions match TRBD1. The CDR3 sequence is 12 residues long. The germline CDR1 and CDR2 sequences are DFQATT and SNEGSKA (reference sequence). The junction had 5 bases not matched to a gene; V was cut back by 6 bases and J by 4 bases. As DNA, the CDR3 is TGCAGTGCGGAGGGACAGGAGTACGAGCAGTACTTC. Its translation is CSAEGQEYEQYF.

The sample holds many counts of this clonotype. This sequence joins TRBV6-2 or TRBV6-3 and TRBJ2-1; 8 bases align to TRBD2. The V segment lost 6 bases and the J segment 6 bases; nucleotides outside the gene matches: 16. The CDR3 loop spans 17 amino acids. Germline lookup yields CDR1 MNHEY and CDR2 SVGEGT. CDR3 protein: CASRHYGTRFGANEQFF. Here the CDR3 DNA reads TGTGCCAGCAGGCACTACGGGACTAGATTCGGGGCCAATGAGCAGTTCTTC.

V is TRBV7-3 and J is TRBJ2-3; the D gene is possibly TRBD1 (5 bases). Trimming stripped 8 bases from V and 2 bases from J, with 8 bases between. The CDR3 loop spans 12 amino acids. Germline V lookup: CDR1 SGHTA, CDR2 FQGTGA. This CDR3 reads CASGATTDTQYF. The CDR3 bases are TGTGCCAGCGGGGCCACCACAGATACGCAGTATTTT. The entire variable domain, with the rest obtained from reference TRBV7-3 and TRBJ2-3, is as follows: GAGVSQTPSNKVTEKGKYVELRCDPISGHTALYWYRQSLGQGPEFLIYFQGTGAADDSGLPNDRFFAVRPEGSVSTLKIQRTERGDSAVYLCASGATTDTQYFGPGTRLTVL.

CDR3 region: CASSRGADTQYF. In nucleotides, the CDR3 is TGCGCCAGCAGCCGTGGGGCAGATACGCAGTATTTT. This chain connects TRBV5-1 to TRBJ2-3; D call uncertain. From germline, CDR1 is SGHRS and CDR2 YFSETQ. CDR3 size: 12 residues. V lost 4 bases, J lost 4 bases, and 7 bases lay in between.

This clonotype was recorded a few times. The J gene is TRBJ2-5, the V gene TRBV3-1; D is undetermined. CDR1 and CDR2 (germline): LGHDT, YNNKEL (reference sequence). V lost 0 bases, J lost 6 bases, and 2 bases lay in between. CDR3 length: 11 amino acids. CDR3: CASSQDKTQYF. The CDR3 DNA is TGTGCCAGCAGCCAAGACAAGACCCAGTACTTC.

The rearrangement joins TRBV7-6 to TRBJ2-2; D unresolved. This CDR3 has 14 residues. CDR1 and CDR2 (germline): SGHVS, FNYEAQ. V shed 5 bases and J shed 2 bases, with 9 bases lying between them. This CDR3 reads CASSQMSNTGELFF. CDR3 nucleotides: TGTGCCAGCAGCCAAATGAGTAACACCGGGGAGCTGTTTTTT.

The chain has TRBV5-5 and TRBJ1-2; D not resolved. Germline V CDR1 and CDR2: SGHKS, YYEKEE (reference sequence). The length of the CDR3 is 15 residues. The V end was cut by 0 bases, the J end by 7 bases, with 16 bases between. The CDR3 region is CASSLADGLSGGYTF. CDR3 coding DNA: TGTGCCAGCAGCTTGGCCGACGGACTTTCGGGTGGCTACACCTTC.

This clonotype was recorded only once. The rearrangement uses TRBV6-1 and TRBJ1-1; D is possibly TRBD1 (5 bases). This CDR3 is 13 amino acids long. V was trimmed by 3 bases and J by 1 base, leaving 6 bases between them. Germline V CDR1 and CDR2: MNHNS, SASEGT. CDR3: CASSEGPNTEAFF. The CDR3 nucleotides are TGTGCCAGCAGTGAGGGACCGAACACTGAAGCTTTCTTT.

This clonotype has just a few counts. V and J are TRBV6-2 or TRBV6-3 and TRBJ1-5; maybe TRBD1 (5 bases). The CDR3 extends over 14 amino acids. The germline V gene encodes CDR1 MNHEY and CDR2 SVGEGT. V lost 6 bases, J lost 7 bases, and 16 bases lay in between. CDR3 DNA sequence: TGTGCCAGCAGCTTCAGCGGGGGGATGCAGCCCCAGCATTTT. The encoded protein is CASSFSGGMQPQHF.

This clonotype counts as medium-sized. The chain carries TRBV5-1 and TRBJ2-3; tentatively, D is TRBD1 (6 bases). The CDR3 runs to 16 residues. Looked up from germline, CDR1 is SGHRS and CDR2 is YFSETQ. The V gene lost 4 bases and the J gene lost 2 bases, with 17 bases spanning the gap. The CDR3 region has the DNA TGCGCCAGCAGCGACACGACAGGAATACCCACAGATACGCAGTATTTT. It specifies CASSDTTGIPTDTQYF.

The rearrangement joins TRBV3-1 to TRBJ1-1; D unresolved. CDR1 LGHDT and CDR2 YNNKEL come from the germline V gene (reference sequence). The CDR3 consists of 11 residues. V gave up 6 bases and J gave up 4 bases, with 6 bases separating them. The CDR3 nucleotides are TGTGCCAGCAGGCTGGGCACTGAAGCTTTCTTT. Its translation is CASRLGTEAFF.

On this clonotype: A much larger clone lies a single base off, so this may be a read error. This chain uses TRBV5-1 with TRBJ1-1; D unresolved. Germline CDR1 and CDR2: SGHRS and YFSETQ. The CDR3 covers 13 residues. CDR3 DNA: TGCGCCAGCATCTTGAGGGAGGGCACTGATGCTTTCTTT. It translates to CASILREGTDAFF.

This clonotype was detected a few times. The chain joins TRBV7-2 to TRBJ2-3; the match to TRBD2 covers 9 bases. This CDR3 region has 16 residues. Per germline, CDR1 SGHTA and CDR2 FQGNSA. V was pared by 0 bases and J by 4 bases, with 5 bases of the junction left unmatched. CDR3 in amino acids: CASSLASGGRPDTQYF. The CDR3 nucleotides read TGTGCCAGCAGCTTAGCTAGCGGGGGACGTCCAGATACGCAGTATTTT.

The CDR3 here is CSARPDREIGQETQYF. The CDR3 DNA follows: TGCAGTGCTAGACCGGACAGGGAGATAGGCCAAGAGACCCAGTACTTC. V usage is TRBV20-1 and J usage is TRBJ2-5; 8 bases are shared with TRBD1. Germline CDR1 and CDR2: DFQATT and SNEGSKA (reference sequence). Unmatched junction bases numbered 9, after V lost 2 bases and J lost 1 base. CDR3 length: 16 residues.

On this clonotype: A much larger clone differs by one base, so this may be a read error. The chain couples TRBV7-8 to TRBJ2-7; TRBD1 matches 7 bases. Germline V gene lookup returns CDR1 SGHVS and CDR2 FQNEAQ. The CDR3 covers 15 residues. The CDR3: CAGSPHAGTAYEQYF. CDR3 nucleotides: TGTGCCGGCAGCCCCCACGCCGGGACAGCCTACGAGCAGTACTTC.

The J gene is TRBJ2-1, the V gene TRBV5-1; 7 nucleotides agree with TRBD2. The CDR3 loop spans 16 amino acids. Germline V lookup: CDR1 SGHRS, CDR2 YFSETQ. J was trimmed by 2 bases and V by 3 bases; bases with no gene match: 8. CDR3 protein: CASSSIAGLPYNEQFF. In DNA, the CDR3 is TGCGCCAGCAGCTCCATAGCGGGCCTTCCCTACAATGAGCAGTTCTTC.

About this clonotype itself: This may arise from a read error, as a much more abundant clone is one base away. This CDR3 is missing its conserved last phenylalanine or tryptophan, likely due to a read error. The V and J genes are TRBV6-5 and TRBJ1-2, with TRBD1 identical over 7 bases. Per germline, CDR1 MNHEY and CDR2 SVGAGI. The CDR3 is 16 residues long. Trimming took 3 bases from V and 4 from J; bases not matched to a gene: 11. CDR3 nucleotides: TGTGCCAGCAGTTATTCACGGACAGGAGGATCCTATGGCTACACCCTC. Its translation is CASSYSRTGGSYGYTL.

This clonotype is judged medium-sized. The CDR3 protein is CSARGYLHTDTQYF. In DNA form, the CDR3 reads TGCAGTGCTAGAGGGTACTTGCACACAGATACGCAGTATTTT. The genes are TRBV20-1 and TRBJ2-3; D not certain. Between the trimmed V and J ends, which lost 1 base and 2 bases, there was a span of 10 bases. This CDR3 comprises 14 residues. Per the germline V gene, CDR1 is DFQATT and CDR2 is SNEGSKA (reference sequence).